A single sample is the source of the 25 T cell receptor beta chains below, sequenced in a study of blood T cell repertoires in COVID-19. Libraries were prepared by immunoSEQ multiplex PCR; TCRdb keeps only in-frame clonotypes and omits some of them. Here the sample spans 400,000 or so clones, around 87% being singletons. The sample consisted of PBMCs or T cells enriched from blood (not recorded which). The receptors were sampled from a man in his forties in a cohort exposed to, infected with or recovered from COVID-19 (not recorded which).

This rearrangement joins TRBV10-3 to TRBJ1-5; tentatively, D is TRBD1 (6 bases). Germline CDR1 is ENHRY and CDR2 is SYGVKD. The V end lost 6 bases, the J end lost 2 bases, and 14 bases lay between the germline ends. The CDR3 covers 15 residues. In DNA form, the CDR3 reads TGTGCCATCAGGGACAGCCAGTTCGGCAATCAGCCCCAGCATTTT. Translating it yields CAIRDSQFGNQPQHF.

The J gene is TRBJ2-3, the V gene TRBV19; 13 bases line up with TRBD2. Germline assignment: CDR1 LNHDA and CDR2 SQIVND (reference sequence). The V segment lost 3 bases and the J segment 4 bases; nucleotides outside the gene matches: 4. The CDR3 consists of 16 residues. The CDR3 protein is CASSMWTSGSPDTQYF. The CDR3 nucleotides read TGTGCCAGTAGTATGTGGACTAGCGGGAGTCCAGATACGCAGTATTTT. The variable domain in full, with the rest retrieved from reference TRBV19 and TRBJ2-3, is DGGITQSPKYLFRKEGQNVTLSCEQNLNHDAMYWYRQDPGQGLRLIYYSQIVNDFQKGDIAEGYSVSREKKESFPLTVTSAQKNPTAFYLCASSMWTSGSPDTQYFGPGTRLTVL.

Comments on this clone: A much larger clone lies one base from this, so it may be a read error. At the DNA level, this CDR3 is encoded by other sequences in the same sample as well. The chain recombines TRBV5-1 with TRBJ1-2; 8 bases fit TRBD1. The germline V gene encodes CDR1 SGHRS and CDR2 YFSETQ. J lost 6 bases, V lost 0 bases, and 7 bases had no gene match. The CDR3 contains 15 residues. CDR3 residues: CASSLGQGRGNGYTF. The CDR3 nucleotides are TGCGCCAGCAGCTTGGGACAGGGGCGGGGGAATGGCTACACCTTC.

The chain couples TRBV20-1 to TRBJ1-2; D is unresolved. V shed 3 bases and J shed 0 bases, with 5 bases lying between them. The CDR3 is 12 amino acids. CDR1 is DFQATT and CDR2 is SNEGSKA in the germline V gene (reference sequence). CDR3: CSASSTNYGYTF. CDR3 nucleotides: TGCAGTGCTAGTTCCACTAACTATGGCTACACCTTC.

The V and J genes are TRBV6-5 and TRBJ1-2; tentative D call: TRBD1 (5 bases). In germline, CDR1 is MNHEY, CDR2 SVGAGI. The CDR3 runs 12 residues. V lost 7 bases and J 8 bases, leaving 14 bases between the germline ends. The CDR3 DNA sequence: TGTGCCAGCACCTTAACCAGGGAAGGCTACACCTTC. This sequence encodes CASTLTREGYTF.

In the case of this clone: Distinct nucleotide sequences in the sample also encode this CDR3. The V and J genes are TRBV5-1 and TRBJ1-1; 9 nucleotides line up with TRBD1. This CDR3 has 14 residues. Trimming took 0 bases from V and 4 from J; bases not matched to a gene: 1. Germline V gene lookup returns CDR1 SGHRS and CDR2 YFSETQ. This chain's CDR3 is CASSLGQGGTEAFF. CDR3 bases: TGCGCCAGCAGCTTGGGACAGGGGGGCACTGAAGCTTTCTTT.

V gene TRBV7-2 combines with J gene TRBJ2-3; D perhaps matches TRBD1 (7 bases). CDR1 is SGHTA, CDR2 FQGNSA, per germline. With 3 bases removed from V and 0 bases from J, the gap between germline ends came to 10 bases. The CDR3 sequence is 15 residues long. As DNA, the CDR3 is TGTGCCAGCAGCTTGACAGGGACTAGCACAGATACGCAGTATTTT. Its translation is CASSLTGTSTDTQYF. The full variable domain, its missing parts supplied by reference TRBV7-2 and TRBJ2-3, is GAGVSQSPSNKVTEKGKDVELRCDPISGHTALYWYRQSLGQGLEFLIYFQGNSAPDKSGLPSDRFSAERTGGSVSTLTIQRTQQEDSAVYLCASSLTGTSTDTQYFGPGTRLTVL.

The V call is TRBV25-1, the J call TRBJ1-1, with 7 bases fitting TRBD1. Germline V gene data show CDR1 as MGHDK and CDR2 as SYGVNS. The J segment lost 4 bases and the V segment lost 7 bases, leaving 12 bases of the junction unmatched. This CDR3 is 15 amino acids long. The CDR3 loop is CASIQGGGGFTEAFF. In nucleotides, the CDR3 is TGTGCCAGCATCCAAGGGGGCGGAGGGTTCACTGAAGCTTTCTTT.

The V gene is TRBV24-1, the J gene TRBJ2-1, with 11 bases aligning to TRBD2. CDR1 KGHDR and CDR2 SFDVKD come from the germline V gene. The V gene end was trimmed by 4 bases and the J gene end by 3 bases; junction bases not matched to a gene: 4. This CDR3 comprises 16 residues. The CDR3 DNA reads as TGTGCCACCAGTGACTCGACTAGCGGGATCTACAATGAGCAGTTCTTC. Encoded protein: CATSDSTSGIYNEQFF.

V usage is TRBV28 and J usage is TRBJ2-3; 8 positions agree with TRBD1. Germline loops: CDR1 MDHEN, CDR2 SYDVKM. V was clipped by 6 bases and J by 3 bases; unmatched bases: 5. CDR3 length: 14 amino acids. The CDR3 is CASRRQGLTDTQYF. In nucleotides, the CDR3 is TGTGCCAGCAGACGACAGGGGCTAACAGATACGCAGTATTTT.

The chain has TRBV5-1 and TRBJ2-1, with D possibly TRBD2 on 5 matching bases. The CDR3 runs to 13 residues. Germline V gene data show CDR1 as SGHRS and CDR2 as YFSETQ. The ends were cut back, 3 bases at V and 10 bases at J, with 14 bases in the middle. The CDR3 reads CASSSLSGGEQFF. The CDR3 DNA sequence: TGCGCCAGCAGCTCCCTAAGTGGCGGGGAGCAGTTCTTC.

The chain has TRBV19 and TRBJ1-2; 8 bases agree with TRBD1. Unmatched junction bases numbered 14, after V lost 7 bases and J lost 4 bases. The germline CDR1 and CDR2 sequences are LNHDA and SQIVND (reference sequence). The CDR3 spans 16 residues. This chain's CDR3 is CASKRGQATIAYGYTF. For the CDR3, the DNA is TGTGCCAGTAAACGGGGACAGGCCACCATAGCCTATGGCTACACCTTC.

This clone has only one observation. This chain links TRBV27 with TRBJ1-2; D may be TRBD1 (6 bases). The CDR3 sequence is 13 residues long. CDR1 and CDR2 (germline): MNHEY, SMNVEV (reference sequence). The V end lost 6 bases, the J end lost 8 bases, and 16 bases lay between the germline ends. The CDR3 reads CASRPGTLGGYTF. The CDR3 DNA follows: TGTGCCAGCAGACCCGGGACACTGGGCGGCTACACCTTC.

The J gene is TRBJ1-2, the V gene TRBV18, with D uncertain. Per the germline V gene, CDR1 is KGHSH and CDR2 is LQKENI. There are 12 residues in the CDR3. The germline V and J ends were trimmed by 5 bases and 5 bases, with 9 bases remaining between them. The CDR3 loop is CASSFDGYGYTF. The CDR3 DNA sequence: TGTGCCAGCTCATTTGACGGGTATGGCTACACCTTC.

The chain recombines TRBV7-8 with TRBJ2-5; D gene unclear. This CDR3 is 13 amino acids long. Trimming took 3 bases from V and 2 from J, leaving 7 bases between them. The V gene's germline CDR1 is SGHVS and CDR2 FQNEAQ. Here the CDR3 reads CASSFTDQETQYF. DNA for the CDR3: TGTGCCAGCAGCTTTACAGATCAAGAGACCCAGTACTTC.

The V gene is TRBV19, the J gene TRBJ1-1, with a possible D match to TRBD1 (5 bases). V was trimmed by 7 bases and J by 6 bases, leaving 15 bases between them. The CDR3 sequence is 13 residues long. In germline, CDR1 is LNHDA, CDR2 SQIVND (reference sequence). Here the CDR3 reads CASTPGVPAEAFF. For the CDR3, the DNA is TGTGCCAGTACCCCGGGGGTGCCCGCTGAAGCTTTCTTT.

The CDR3 spells CASSTGLGGLVEFF. The CDR3, as DNA: TGTGCCAGTAGTACCGGACTAGGGGGATTGGTTGAGTTCTTC. The rearrangement uses TRBV19 and TRBJ2-1, with a tentative D call TRBD2 (7 bases). Germline CDR1 is LNHDA and CDR2 is SQIVND (reference sequence). Trimming stripped 4 bases from V and 14 bases from J, with 21 bases between. This CDR3 has 14 residues.

The sample holds one count of this clone. The chain employs TRBV2 and TRBJ2-7, with 9 bases that match TRBD1. The J segment lost 4 bases and the V segment lost 6 bases, leaving 4 bases of the junction unmatched. From germline, CDR1 is SNHLY and CDR2 FYNNEI. CDR3 length: 13 amino acids. CDR3 protein: CASRGQGVYEQYF. The CDR3 DNA reads as TGTGCCAGCAGGGGACAGGGTGTATACGAGCAGTACTTC.

This clone was seen only a few times. This chain links TRBV28 with TRBJ1-5, with unresolved D. The germline V gene encodes CDR1 MDHEN and CDR2 SYDVKM. V lost 3 bases and J 9 bases, leaving 12 bases between the germline ends. The CDR3 covers 13 residues. DNA of the CDR3: TGTGCCAGCAGTTTGCGGCCCGAGGGGCCCCAGCATTTT. This encodes CASSLRPEGPQHF.

The genes are TRBV19 and TRBJ1-2, with D unresolved. Per germline, CDR1 LNHDA and CDR2 SQIVND (reference sequence). This CDR3 comprises 14 residues. The ends were cut back, 7 bases at V and 3 bases at J, with 15 bases in the middle. The CDR3 here is CASTRSRRDYGYTF. CDR3 DNA: TGTGCCAGTACTCGGTCCCGAAGAGACTATGGCTACACCTTC.

V and J are TRBV5-5 and TRBJ1-1, with a possible D match to TRBD1 (5 bases). The V end was cut by 0 bases, the J end by 1 base, with 10 bases between. CDR1 is SGHKS and CDR2 is YYEKEE in the germline V gene (reference sequence). The CDR3 is 15 amino acids. The CDR3 region is CASSLAWGENTEAFF. CDR3 in DNA: TGTGCCAGCAGCTTGGCCTGGGGGGAGAACACTGAAGCTTTCTTT.

This chain links TRBV5-4 with TRBJ2-1; TRBD1 matches at 10 bases. The CDR3 loop spans 15 amino acids. Germline CDR1 reads SGHNT; CDR2 reads YYREEE (reference sequence). The ends lost 4 bases at V and 3 bases at J; junction bases unmatched: 4. CDR3 coding DNA: TGTGCCAGCAGCCAAGACAGGGGGCTCTACAATGAGCAGTTCTTC. Its translation: CASSQDRGLYNEQFF.

V and J are TRBV29-1 and TRBJ1-5; D gene uncertain. Germline V gives CDR1 SQVTM, CDR2 ANQGSEA. Trimming left V 5 bases short and J 6 bases short, with 14 bases between. This CDR3 region has 13 residues. The CDR3 DNA sequence: TGCAGCGTTAAGTGGGCGGCGGGTCAGCCCCAGCATTTT. This sequence encodes CSVKWAAGQPQHF. The variable domain in full, completed from reference TRBV29-1 and TRBJ1-5, reads SAVISQKPSRDICQRGTSLTIQCQVDSQVTMMFWYRQQPGQSLTLIATANQGSEATYESGFVIDKFPISRPNLTFSTLTVSNMSPEDSSIYLCSVKWAAGQPQHFGDGTRLSIL.

V gene TRBV11-2 combines with J gene TRBJ2-1, with D perhaps matching TRBD2 (5 bases). The CDR3 runs to 16 residues. Germline V gene sequence: CDR1 SGHAT, CDR2 FQNNGV. The V end lost 5 bases, the J end lost 7 bases, and 21 bases lay between the germline ends. CDR3 amino acids: CASSQATGIGWNEQFF. The CDR3, as DNA: TGTGCCAGCAGCCAGGCCACGGGGATTGGGTGGAATGAGCAGTTCTTC.

The chain's CDR3 is CASNPTGGSGELFF. DNA for the CDR3: TGTGCCAGCAACCCGACAGGGGGGTCCGGGGAGCTGTTTTTT. The V and J genes are TRBV2 and TRBJ2-2, with 9 bases aligning to TRBD1. Looked up from germline, CDR1 is SNHLY and CDR2 is FYNNEI. The CDR3 totals 14 residues. V lost 7 bases, J lost 6 bases, and 6 bases stayed unmatched.